This T cell receptor (beta chain) was identified during a study of T-cell memory formation after mild COVID-19 (dated by TCRdb to the early 2020s). For the wider study: TCR sequence clusters from the two donors were largely donor specific. Longitudinal TCRalpha and TCRbeta repertoire sequencing tracked T-cell clones expanding and contracting after mild COVID-19 in a couple of donors. Two young, previously healthy adult volunteers made up the cohort, one male and one female. The research as a whole found: The second-wave clones that peaked on day 37 were not confirmed to be SARS-CoV-2 specific. Some responding clones were found in pre-infection memory, which suggests that pre-existing cross-reactive memory T cells took part in the SARS-CoV-2 response. Contracting CD4+ clones were found mainly in CM and EM memory subsets, while CD8+ clones were enriched in EMRA. Only two mild cases were covered by the study, and larger cohorts that include severe cases with pre-infection samples were considered necessary. From day 15 to 85, contracting clones showed balanced CD4/CD8 phenotypes, whereas a second wave of clones that expanded from day 15 to 37 leaned towards CD4+.

Points on this clonotype: This clone's antigen is unknown. The sample holds no much larger clone one base away, and base qualities are not on file.

PBMCs were isolated by Ficoll-Paque density gradient centrifugation. The sequencer was an Illumina NovaSeq 6000. TCRalpha and TCRbeta cDNA libraries were built by 5'RACE with constant-segment primers, adding sample barcodes and unique molecular identifiers. Trizol reagent was used to extract RNA from every sample. Libraries were amplified in two PCR steps, with a second sample barcode and Illumina TruSeq adapters added in the second step. Libraries were sequenced on an Illumina NovaSeq with 2 x 150 bp paired-end reads. The study's processing was this. The reads were demultiplexed and collapsed into UMI-guided consensus sequences using migec v1.2.7. Using mixcr v2.1.11, UMI consensuses were aligned to TRA and TRB V and J templates and then assembled into clonotypes. A clonotype was counted as expanded or contracted only when both edgeR and NoisET called the clonotype significant, with the noise models trained on biological replicates. For edgeR calls, the thresholds were a false discovery rate-adjusted p below 0.01 and a log2 fold-change of 1. As an exploratory analysis of dynamics, max-normalized trajectories of the 1000 most abundant clonotypes were examined by PCA with hierarchical clustering. Separately sequenced CD4+ and CD8+ repertoires were used to assign a CD4 or CD8 phenotype to each responding clone. The raw public reads went through TCRdb reprocessing: fastp at Q25, MiXCR clone calling, in-frame beta chains kept. Each entry is one CDR3 protein sequence, shown with its most common DNA and genes. TCRdb's processing, not the authors' own work, is the source of the V and J calls. The sample table lists hundreds of thousands of distinct CDR3 sequences, 25% of them with a count of one. The ten biggest clones cover about an eighth of the sample.

The germline V gene supplies CDR1 SGHAT and CDR2 FQNNGV. Measured from the cysteine to the phenylalanine, the CDR3 is 16 residues long. Solely the CDR3 DNA is kept, with 48 bases framed from the first base. The V and J ends are trimmed by 2 bases and 3 bases, leaving 16 bases between them. This sequence was found in an adult woman who had mild COVID-19 (a few samples of this study predate the infection). The sample titles of this study are shuffled in the database, so cell type and time point are left out; the donor was told from shared clones. The rearrangement joined TRBV11-2 to TRBJ1-1; the D gene cannot be resolved reliably. Sequenced input: PBMCs or a T cell subset sorted from them (not recorded which). The nucleotide sequence reads TGTGCCAGCAGCTTAATGCTTAGGGCAAGGGACACTGAAGCTTTCTTT. This is translated as CASSLMLRARDTEAFF.